These 3 T cell receptor beta chains were sequenced from one sample in a study of T cell responses to AZD1222 COVID-19 vaccine. Clones were sequenced by immunoSEQ multiplex PCR, and TCRdb holds only the in-frame ones, with some missing. This sample has about 130,000 clones, with 80% to 90% found just once. The specimen was peripheral blood, collected on day 0 of AZD1222 vaccination. The receptors derive from an adult in good health.

This sequence joins TRBV7-2 and TRBJ2-7, with 11 bases matching TRBD2. Germline CDR1 SGHTA, CDR2 FQGNSA. V was pared by 7 bases and J by 8 bases, with 7 bases of the junction left unmatched. This CDR3 contains 13 residues. The chain's CDR3 is CASNDLAGGQQYF. The CDR3 nucleotides read TGTGCCAGCAACGATCTAGCGGGAGGACAGCAGTACTTC.

The chain combines TRBV27 with TRBJ2-1, with D tentatively TRBD1 or TRBD2 (5 bases each). The CDR3 consists of 15 residues. CDR1 and CDR2 (germline): MNHEY, SMNVEV (reference sequence). Trimming shortened V by 6 bases and J by 0 bases, and 12 bases separated the two germline ends. In DNA form, the CDR3 reads TGTGCCAGCAGCCCCCGGGGCAGCTCCTACAATGAGCAGTTCTTC. Translated, it gives CASSPRGSSYNEQFF.

The chain recombines TRBV6-2 or TRBV6-3 with TRBJ2-5; either TRBD1 or TRBD2 may fit D (5 bases each). Germline lookup yields CDR1 MNHEY and CDR2 SVGEGT. The ends were cut back, 3 bases at V and 3 bases at J, with 11 bases in the middle. The CDR3 is 14 amino acids. The CDR3 coding sequence is TGTGCCAGCAGTTATGGGACGGAGGAAGAGACCCAGTACTTC. This encodes CASSYGTEEETQYF.